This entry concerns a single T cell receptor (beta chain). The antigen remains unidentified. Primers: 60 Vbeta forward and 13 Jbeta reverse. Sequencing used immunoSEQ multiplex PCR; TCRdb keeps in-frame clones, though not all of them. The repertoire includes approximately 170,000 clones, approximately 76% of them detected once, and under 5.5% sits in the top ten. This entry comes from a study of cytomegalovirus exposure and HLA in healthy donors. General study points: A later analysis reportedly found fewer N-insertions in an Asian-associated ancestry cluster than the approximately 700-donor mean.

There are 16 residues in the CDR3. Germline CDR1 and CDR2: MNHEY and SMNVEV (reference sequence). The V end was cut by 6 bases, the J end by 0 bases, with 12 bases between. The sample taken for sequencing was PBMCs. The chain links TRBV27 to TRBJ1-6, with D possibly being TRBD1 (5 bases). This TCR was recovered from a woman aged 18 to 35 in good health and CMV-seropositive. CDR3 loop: CASRGTGSSYNSPLHF. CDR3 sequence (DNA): TGTGCCAGCAGGGGGACCGGGAGCTCCTATAATTCACCCCTCCACTTT.